This T cell receptor (beta chain) was sequenced in a study of blood T cell repertoires in COVID-19. Seattle patient enrollment occurred during active infection, with longitudinal follow-up thereafter. The CDR3 consists of 15 residues. Germline V gene data show CDR1 as SNHLY and CDR2 as FYNNEI. The V end was cut by 5 bases, the J end by 3 bases, with 13 bases between. The authors' processing: Amplification from reference gene primers served as the basis for estimated nucleated cell counts. The data were produced by immunoSEQ multiplex PCR, yet TCRdb's version contains in-frame clones alone and is incomplete. V, J and clone size reflect that table, while D and trimming were determined from the DNA. The sample holds 400,000 to 450,000 clones, approximately 88% seen once.

This chain links TRBV2 with TRBJ2-2; D is possibly TRBD2 (6 bases). Sequenced: peripheral blood. The clonotype originates from a woman between 50 and 59 years old with COVID-19, enrolled during active disease. CDR3 sequence reads: CASSSAGTDTGELFF. CDR3 nucleotide sequence: TGTGCCAGCAGTTCCGCGGGGACGGACACCGGGGAGCTGTTTTTT. Combining the CDR3 with reference TRBV2 and TRBJ2-2 gives the whole variable domain EPEVTQTPSHQVTQMGQEVILRCVPISNHLYFYWYRQILGQKVEFLVSFYNNEISEKSEIFDDQFSVERPDGSNFTLKIRSTKLEDSAMYFCASSSAGTDTGELFFGEGSRLTVL.